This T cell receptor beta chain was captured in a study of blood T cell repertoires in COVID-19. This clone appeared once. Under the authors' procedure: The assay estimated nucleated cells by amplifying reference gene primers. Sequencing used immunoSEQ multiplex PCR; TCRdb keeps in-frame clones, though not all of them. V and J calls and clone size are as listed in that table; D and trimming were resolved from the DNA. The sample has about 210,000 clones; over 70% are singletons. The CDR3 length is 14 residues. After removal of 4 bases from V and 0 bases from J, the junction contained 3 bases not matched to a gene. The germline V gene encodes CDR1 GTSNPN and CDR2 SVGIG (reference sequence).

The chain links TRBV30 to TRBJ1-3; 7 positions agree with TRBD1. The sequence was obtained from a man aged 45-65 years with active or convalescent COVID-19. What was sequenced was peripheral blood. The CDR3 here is CAWNRGASGNTIYF. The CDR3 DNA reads TGTGCCTGGAACAGGGGCGCCTCTGGAAACACCATATATTTT.